This T cell receptor (beta chain) was recovered during a study of T cell changes during pregnancy in multiple sclerosis. With regard to this clone: The junction departs from the called germline gene at one end, perhaps through a read error.

The CDR3 totals 14 residues. Germline V gene data show CDR1 as MNHNS and CDR2 as SASEGT. The protocol was immunoSEQ multiplex PCR, while the TCRdb copy is restricted to in-frame clones and leaves out a portion. The sample has 45,000 or so clones, just over 90% seen once. Sequencing used PBMCs (not recorded whether the cells were cultured). V usage is TRBV6-1 and J usage is TRBJ2-7, with D tentatively TRBD2 (5 bases). The TCR sequence derives from a female donor with multiple sclerosis, enrolled in a pregnancy study. The CDR3 spells CASSEYEGSHEQYF. The CDR3 DNA follows: TGTGCCAGCAGTGAATATGAGGGCTCCCACGAGCAGTACTTC.